This T cell receptor (beta chain) came from a study of T cells after posttransplantation cyclophosphamide. Study-level findings and limits: Donor CD8+ memory clones often dominated recipient blood repertoires at later times. Blood and skin or GI T cell repertoires showed limited TRB overlap.

The protocol was immunoSEQ multiplex PCR, while the TCRdb copy is restricted to in-frame clones and leaves out a portion. The table lists roughly 3,500 clones, 65% to 85% of them singletons, with roughly a fifth in the top ten. The CDR3 consists of 17 residues. With 0 bases clipped from V and 2 bases from J, the junction kept 3 bases outside the gene matches. Per germline, CDR1 SGDLS and CDR2 YYNGEE. This clone occurred once. Its antigen is undetermined. This chain connects TRBV9 to TRBJ2-3, with TRBD2 matching 13 bases. The origin of this receptor is an older woman in good health, CMV-negative, and a related stem cell transplant donor. Sequencing used CD8+ T cells sorted from bone marrow. In DNA, the CDR3 is TGTGCCAGCAGCGTAGAGGGACTAGCGGGAATCACAGATACGCAGTATTTT. This encodes CASSVEGLAGITDTQYF.